This paragraph reports one T cell receptor beta chain. These data are taken from a study of patients and donors after allogeneic stem cell transplantation. The CDR3 is 14 residues long. V gave up 3 bases and J gave up 0 bases, with 9 bases separating them. Looked up from germline, CDR1 is LGHDT and CDR2 is YNNKEL (reference sequence). One entry per CDR3 protein results from TCRdb running MiXCR on the RT-PCR reads. The sample has 150,000 to 200,000 distinct CDR3 sequences, roughly 31% seen once. Input material: blood, either unsorted or a sorted T cell fraction (not recorded which). The receptor was derived from a human donor who was either an allogeneic HSCT recipient or a stem cell or donor lymphocyte infusion donor (not recorded which). It is not recorded whose cells these are; they may come from a transplant donor. The rearrangement links TRBV3-1 to TRBJ2-7, with D tentatively TRBD2 (6 bases). The DNA for the CDR3 is TGTGCCAGCAGCCAGCCGGGAGACTCCTACGAGCAGTACTTC. Translating it yields CASSQPGDSYEQYF.